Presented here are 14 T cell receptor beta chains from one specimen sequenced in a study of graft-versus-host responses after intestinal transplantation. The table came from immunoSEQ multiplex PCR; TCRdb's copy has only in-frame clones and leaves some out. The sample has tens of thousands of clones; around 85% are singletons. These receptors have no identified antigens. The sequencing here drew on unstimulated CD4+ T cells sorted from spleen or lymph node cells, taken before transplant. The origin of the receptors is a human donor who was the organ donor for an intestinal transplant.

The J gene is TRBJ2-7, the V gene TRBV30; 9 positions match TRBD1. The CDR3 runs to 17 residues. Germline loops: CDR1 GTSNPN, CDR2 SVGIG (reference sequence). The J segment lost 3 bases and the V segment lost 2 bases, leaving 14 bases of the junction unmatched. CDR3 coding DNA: TGTGCCTGGAGTCCTCTCAATCCGGGACAGGGAAGCTACGAGCAGTACTTC. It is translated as CAWSPLNPGQGSYEQYF. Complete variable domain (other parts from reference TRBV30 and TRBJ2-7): SQTIHQWPATLVQPVGSPLSLECTVEGTSNPNLYWYRQAAGRGLQLLFYSVGIGQISSEVPQNLSASRPQDRQFILSSKKLLLSDSGFYLCAWSPLNPGQGSYEQYFGPGTRLTVT.

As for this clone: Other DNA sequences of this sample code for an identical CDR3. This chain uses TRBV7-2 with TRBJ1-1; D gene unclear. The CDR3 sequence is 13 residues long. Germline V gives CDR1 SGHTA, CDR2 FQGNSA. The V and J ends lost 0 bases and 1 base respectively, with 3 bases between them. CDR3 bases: TGTGCCAGCAGCTTAGCTCGGAACACTGAAGCTTTCTTT. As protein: CASSLARNTEAFF. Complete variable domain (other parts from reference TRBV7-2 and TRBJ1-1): GAGVSQSPSNKVTEKGKDVELRCDPISGHTALYWYRQSLGQGLEFLIYFQGNSAPDKSGLPSDRFSAERTGGSVSTLTIQRTQQEDSAVYLCASSLARNTEAFFGQGTRLTVV.

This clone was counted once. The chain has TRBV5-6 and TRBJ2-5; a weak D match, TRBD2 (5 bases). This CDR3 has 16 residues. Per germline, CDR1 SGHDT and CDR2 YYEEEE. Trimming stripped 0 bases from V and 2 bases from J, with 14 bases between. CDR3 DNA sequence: TGTGCCAGCAGCTTGGCCGTGGGAGTGGGACAAGAGACCCAGTACTTC. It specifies CASSLAVGVGQETQYF.

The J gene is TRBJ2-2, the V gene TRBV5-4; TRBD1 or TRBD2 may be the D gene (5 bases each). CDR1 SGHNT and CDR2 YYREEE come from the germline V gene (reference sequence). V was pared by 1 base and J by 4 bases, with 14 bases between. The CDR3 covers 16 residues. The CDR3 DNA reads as TGTGCCAGCAGCTTGTGGGGGAGTGGTCCCACCGGGGAGCTGTTTTTT. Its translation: CASSLWGSGPTGELFF. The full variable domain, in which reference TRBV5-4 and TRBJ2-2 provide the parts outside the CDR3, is ETGVTQSPTHLIKTRGQQVTLRCSSQSGHNTVSWYQQALGQGPQFIFQYYREEENGRGNFPPRFSGLQFPNYSSELNVNALELDDSALYLCASSLWGSGPTGELFFGEGSRLTVL.

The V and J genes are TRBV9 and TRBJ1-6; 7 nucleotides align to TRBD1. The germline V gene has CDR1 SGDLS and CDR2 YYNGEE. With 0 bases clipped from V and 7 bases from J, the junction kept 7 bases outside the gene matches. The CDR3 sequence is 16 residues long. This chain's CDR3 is CASSVGSLTGNSPLHF. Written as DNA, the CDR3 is TGTGCCAGCAGCGTAGGCTCGTTGACAGGGAATTCACCCCTCCACTTT.

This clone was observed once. The CDR3 spells CASSEQGGYEQYF. As DNA, the CDR3 is TGTGCCAGCAGTGAGCAGGGAGGTTACGAGCAGTACTTC. This chain uses TRBV25-1 with TRBJ2-7, with D tentatively TRBD2 (6 bases). V gave up 3 bases and J gave up 4 bases, with 10 bases separating them. The CDR3 contains 13 residues. CDR1 MGHDK and CDR2 SYGVNS come from the germline V gene.

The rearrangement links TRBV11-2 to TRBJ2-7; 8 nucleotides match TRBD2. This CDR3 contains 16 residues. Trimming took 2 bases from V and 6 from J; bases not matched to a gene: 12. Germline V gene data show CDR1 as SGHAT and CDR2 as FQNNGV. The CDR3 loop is CASSLSGGGGAFEQYF. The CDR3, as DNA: TGTGCCAGCAGCTTAAGCGGGGGAGGGGGTGCTTTCGAGCAGTACTTC.

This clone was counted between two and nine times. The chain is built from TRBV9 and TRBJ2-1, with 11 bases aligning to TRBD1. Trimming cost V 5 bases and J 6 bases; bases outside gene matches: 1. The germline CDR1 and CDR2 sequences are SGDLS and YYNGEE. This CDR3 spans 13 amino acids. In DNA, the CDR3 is TGTGCCAGCAGGGGGACAGGGGGCAATGAGCAGTTCTTC. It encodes CASRGTGGNEQFF.

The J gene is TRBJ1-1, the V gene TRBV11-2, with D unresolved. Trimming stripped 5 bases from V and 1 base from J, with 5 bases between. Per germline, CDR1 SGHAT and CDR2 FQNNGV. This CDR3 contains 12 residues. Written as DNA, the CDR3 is TGTGCCAGCAGCCCTGCGAACACTGAAGCTTTCTTT. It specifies CASSPANTEAFF.

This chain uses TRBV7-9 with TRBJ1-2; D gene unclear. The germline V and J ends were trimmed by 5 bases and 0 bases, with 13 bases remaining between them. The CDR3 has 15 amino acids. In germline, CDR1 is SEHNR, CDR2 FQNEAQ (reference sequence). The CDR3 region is CASSHSGSANYGYTF. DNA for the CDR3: TGTGCCAGCAGCCACTCGGGCAGTGCTAACTATGGCTACACCTTC.

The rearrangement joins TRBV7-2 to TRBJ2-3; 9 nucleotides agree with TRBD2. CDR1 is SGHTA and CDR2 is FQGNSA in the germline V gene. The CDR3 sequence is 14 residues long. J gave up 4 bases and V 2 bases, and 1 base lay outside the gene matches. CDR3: CASSLRTSADTQYF. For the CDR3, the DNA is TGTGCCAGCAGCTTACGGACTAGCGCAGATACGCAGTATTTT. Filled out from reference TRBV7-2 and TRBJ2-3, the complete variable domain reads GAGVSQSPSNKVTEKGKDVELRCDPISGHTALYWYRQSLGQGLEFLIYFQGNSAPDKSGLPSDRFSAERTGGSVSTLTIQRTQQEDSAVYLCASSLRTSADTQYFGPGTRLTVL.

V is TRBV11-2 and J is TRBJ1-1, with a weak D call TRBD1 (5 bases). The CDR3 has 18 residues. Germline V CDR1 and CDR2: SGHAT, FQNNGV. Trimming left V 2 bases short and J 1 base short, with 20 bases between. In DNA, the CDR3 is TGTGCCAGCAGCTTAATGCTGGGGACGGGGCGGGCGAACACTGAAGCTTTCTTT. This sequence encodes CASSLMLGTGRANTEAFF.

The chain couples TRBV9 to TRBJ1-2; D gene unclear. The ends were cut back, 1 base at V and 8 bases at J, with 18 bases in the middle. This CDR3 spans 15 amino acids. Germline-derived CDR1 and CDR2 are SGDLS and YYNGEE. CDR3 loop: CASSVRGIGVGGYTF. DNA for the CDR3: TGTGCCAGCAGCGTAAGAGGGATAGGAGTGGGAGGCTACACCTTC.

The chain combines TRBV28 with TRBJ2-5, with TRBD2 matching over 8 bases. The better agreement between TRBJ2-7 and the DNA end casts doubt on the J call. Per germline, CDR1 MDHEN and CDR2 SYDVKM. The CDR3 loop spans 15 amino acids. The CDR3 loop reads CASRWKAGASYEQYF. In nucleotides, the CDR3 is TGTGCCAGCAGGTGGAAAGCGGGAGCGTCCTACGAGCAGTACTTC.